Listed below are T cell receptor beta chains from one sample, sequenced in a study of blood T cell repertoires in COVID-19. Some clones are missing from TCRdb's copy, which holds only in-frame ones; the method was immunoSEQ multiplex PCR. The sample includes some 290,000 clones, around nine tenths of them seen just once. Sequences were obtained from PBMCs or T cells enriched from blood (not recorded which). Every receptor here comes from a woman aged 30 to 39 who had been exposed to COVID-19. Each CDR3 is given with its conserved first and last residue. A D gene is named only where the DNA matches it firmly. Size tells how often a clone was seen (once, few, many) or the class of an expanded clone, and some rows leave it out.

DNA	CDR3	D	V	size	J
TGCGCCAGCAGCCCGGGGGGCTACGTCTATGGCTACACCTTC	CASSPGGYVYGYTF	.	TRBV5-1	once	TRBJ1-2
TGTGCCACCGAGTCCGGGAGGGACACTGAAGCTTTCTTT	CATESGRDTEAFF	.	TRBV10-3	few	TRBJ1-1
TGCGCCAGCAGCTCCCTCCGGGAAGGCTACACCTTC	CASSSLREGYTF	.	TRBV5-1	few	TRBJ1-2
TGTGCCAGCAGCTTCAGTGGACAGAACACTGAAGCTTTCTTT	CASSFSGQNTEAFF	.	TRBV7-9	.	TRBJ1-1
TGTGCCAGCAGCTCGACAGGGGGCATTTCACCCCTCCACTTT	CASSSTGGISPLHF	TRBD1	TRBV5-6	many	TRBJ1-6
TGTGCCAGCAGCTTCGGACAGGGATGGAGTGGCTACACCTTC	CASSFGQGWSGYTF	TRBD1	TRBV5-6	.	TRBJ1-2
TGTGCCAGCAGCCCAGATTTCAGCGTACGGAATGGCTACACCTTC	CASSPDFSVRNGYTF	.	TRBV5-5	few	TRBJ1-2
TGTGCCAGCAGCTCGGGACACCCGAACACTGAAGCTTTCTTT	CASSSGHPNTEAFF	.	TRBV7-8	.	TRBJ1-1
TGTGCCAGCAGTGGAGGTCTTGAAGCTTTCTTT	CASSGGLEAFF	.	TRBV25-1	.	TRBJ1-1
TGTGCCAGTAGTCCGACAGGAACGAACACTGAAGCTTTCTTT	CASSPTGTNTEAFF	.	TRBV19	.	TRBJ1-1
TGTGCCAGCAGTTCGGACAGATATAATGAAAAACTGTTTTTT	CASSSDRYNEKLFF	.	TRBV27	.	TRBJ1-4
TGTGCCAGCAGCTCCCGGGACAGGGTCTCCTACGAGCAGTACTTC	CASSSRDRVSYEQYF	TRBD1	TRBV7-9	few	TRBJ2-7
TGTGCCAGCAGTGAGGCGGGTCAGCCCCAGCATTTT	CASSEAGQPQHF	.	TRBV2	.	TRBJ1-5
TGTGCCAGCAGCTTAGGGGGACAGGGGAAGGTCTACGAGCAGTACTTC	CASSLGGQGKVYEQYF	TRBD1	TRBV7-8	.	TRBJ2-7
TGTGCCAGCAGAAAACAGGGGACCGGTTCACCCCTCCACTTT	CASRKQGTGSPLHF	TRBD1	TRBV27	.	TRBJ1-6
TGTGCCAGCAGTTCTTATACCCGGACAGGGGTTGAGAGATATGGCTACACCTTC	CASSSYTRTGVERYGYTF	TRBD1	TRBV27	.	TRBJ1-2
TGTGCCAGCAGCCTAAGTGGGACTTCCGGCTCCTACGAGCAGTACTTC	CASSLSGTSGSYEQYF	.	TRBV11-2	.	TRBJ2-7
TGTGCCAGCAGCTTGTTTGCGGAACCTGGTACTTCCTACAATGAGCAGTTCTTC	CASSLFAEPGTSYNEQFF	.	TRBV12-1	.	TRBJ2-1
TGTGCCAGCTCACCCCCGGAGCGGGTACACTATGGCTACACCTTC	CASSPPERVHYGYTF	.	TRBV18	.	TRBJ1-2
TGTGCCAGCAGTTACCTCGACACAGACTATGGCTACACCTTC	CASSYLDTDYGYTF	.	TRBV6-5	.	TRBJ1-2
TGTGCCAGCAGGCTTTCTAGGGGCTATGGCTACACCTTC	CASRLSRGYGYTF	.	TRBV12-3/TRBV12-4	.	TRBJ1-2
TGTGCCAGCAGCTTTAGGCGGGGGGGCCCTAGCACAGATACGCAGTATTTT	CASSFRRGGPSTDTQYF	TRBD2	TRBV7-2	.	TRBJ2-3
TGTGCCAGCAGTTGGACAGGGGGACGGGAAAAGACCCAGTACTTC	CASSWTGGREKTQYF	TRBD1	TRBV27	.	TRBJ2-5
TGTGCCAGCAGCTGGGGACTAGCTTCAGATACGCAGTATTTT	CASSWGLASDTQYF	TRBD2	TRBV5-4	.	TRBJ2-3
TGTGCCAGCAGCGCATTGACGGGTTCACCCCTCCACTTT	CASSALTGSPLHF	.	TRBV9	.	TRBJ1-6
TGTGCCAGCGGAGCGGGGGGTCAAGAGACCCAGTACTTC	CASGAGGQETQYF	TRBD2	TRBV7-9	.	TRBJ2-5
TGTGCCAGCAGCCTCATAGCGGGAGCTCAAGAGACCCAGTACTTC	CASSLIAGAQETQYF	TRBD2	TRBV7-2	.	TRBJ2-5